A single TCR beta chain is shown here with its context. Its antigen is not identified. The data originate from a study of radiotherapy plus CTLA-4 blockade in lung cancer. Study details: Of the patients, 15% to 20% showed objective responses and about 30% attained disease control. Study-wide results and limits: Reported findings show early blood T cell clone dynamics, with interferon-beta, best predicted response.

This table comes from immunoSEQ multiplex PCR, and its TCRdb copy is limited to in-frame clones, with some not included. The sample shows tens of thousands of clones, 75% to 90% of them seen only once. The starting material was peripheral blood, obtained from a patient treated with radiotherapy plus ipilimumab. This receptor was identified in a human donor with non-small cell lung cancer who had a partial response to radiotherapy plus ipilimumab.

The CDR3 here is CASSLWPPGGITYEQYF. As DNA, the CDR3 is TGTGCCAGCAGTTTATGGCCCCCGGGAGGGATAACCTACGAGCAGTACTTC. The V gene is TRBV27, the J gene TRBJ2-7; 8 bases align to TRBD2. The CDR3 length is 17 residues. In germline, CDR1 is MNHEY, CDR2 SMNVEV (reference sequence). Trimming took 1 base from V and 2 from J; bases not matched to a gene: 10.